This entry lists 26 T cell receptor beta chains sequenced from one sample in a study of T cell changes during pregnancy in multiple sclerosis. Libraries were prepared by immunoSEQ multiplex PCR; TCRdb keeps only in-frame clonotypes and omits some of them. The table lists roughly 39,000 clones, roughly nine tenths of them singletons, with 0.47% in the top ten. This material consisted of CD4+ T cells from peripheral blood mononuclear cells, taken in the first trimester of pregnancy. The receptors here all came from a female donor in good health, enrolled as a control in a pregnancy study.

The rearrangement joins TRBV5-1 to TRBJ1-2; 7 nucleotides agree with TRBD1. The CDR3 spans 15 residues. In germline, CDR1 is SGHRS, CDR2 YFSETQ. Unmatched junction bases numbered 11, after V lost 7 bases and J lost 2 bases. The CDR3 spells CASAKITGDNYGYTF. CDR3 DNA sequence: TGCGCCAGCGCCAAAATAACAGGGGACAACTATGGCTACACCTTC.

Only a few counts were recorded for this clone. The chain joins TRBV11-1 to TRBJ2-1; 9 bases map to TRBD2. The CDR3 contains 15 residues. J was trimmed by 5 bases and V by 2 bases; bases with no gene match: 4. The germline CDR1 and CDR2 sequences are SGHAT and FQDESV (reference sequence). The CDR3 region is CASSLRRGGNNEQFF. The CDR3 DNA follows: TGTGCCAGCAGCTTAAGGCGGGGGGGGAACAATGAGCAGTTCTTC.

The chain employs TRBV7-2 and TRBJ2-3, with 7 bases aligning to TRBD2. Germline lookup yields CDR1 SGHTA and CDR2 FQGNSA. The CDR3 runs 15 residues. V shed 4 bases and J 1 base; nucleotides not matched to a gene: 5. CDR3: CASSSRLARTDTQYF. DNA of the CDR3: TGTGCCAGCAGCTCGCGACTAGCCCGCACAGATACGCAGTATTTT.

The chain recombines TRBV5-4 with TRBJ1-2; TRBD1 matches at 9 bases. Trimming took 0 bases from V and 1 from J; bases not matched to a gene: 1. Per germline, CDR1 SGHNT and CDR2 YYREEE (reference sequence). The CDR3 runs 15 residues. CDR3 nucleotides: TGTGCCAGCAGCTTGGGGGGACAGGGTAACTATGGCTACACCTTC. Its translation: CASSLGGQGNYGYTF.

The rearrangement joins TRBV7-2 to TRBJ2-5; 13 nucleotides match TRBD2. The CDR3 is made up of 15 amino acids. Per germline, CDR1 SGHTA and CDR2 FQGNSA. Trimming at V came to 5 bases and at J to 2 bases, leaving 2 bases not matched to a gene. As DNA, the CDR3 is TGTGCCAGCAGCCGGGGACTAGCGGGGCAAGAGACCCAGTACTTC. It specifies CASSRGLAGQETQYF.

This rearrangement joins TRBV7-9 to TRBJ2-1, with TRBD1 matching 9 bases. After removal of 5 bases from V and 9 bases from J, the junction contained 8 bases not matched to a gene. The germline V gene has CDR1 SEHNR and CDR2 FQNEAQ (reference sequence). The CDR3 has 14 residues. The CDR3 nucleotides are TGTGCCAGCAGCGTACCGGGACAGGGTAGTGAGCAGTTCTTC. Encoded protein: CASSVPGQGSEQFF.

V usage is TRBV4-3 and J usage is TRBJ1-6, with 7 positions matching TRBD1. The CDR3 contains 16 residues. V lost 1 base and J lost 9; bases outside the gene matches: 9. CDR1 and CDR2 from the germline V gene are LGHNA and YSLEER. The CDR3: CASSQAWTGDSSPLHF. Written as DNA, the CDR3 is TGCGCCAGCAGCCAAGCATGGACAGGCGATAGTTCACCCCTCCACTTT.

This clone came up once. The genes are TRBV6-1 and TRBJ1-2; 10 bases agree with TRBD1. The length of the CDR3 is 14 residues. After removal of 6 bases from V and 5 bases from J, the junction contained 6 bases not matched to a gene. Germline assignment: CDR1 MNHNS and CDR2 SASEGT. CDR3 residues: CASRLTGGRYGYTF. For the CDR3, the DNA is TGTGCCAGCAGGCTGACAGGGGGCAGGTATGGCTACACCTTC.

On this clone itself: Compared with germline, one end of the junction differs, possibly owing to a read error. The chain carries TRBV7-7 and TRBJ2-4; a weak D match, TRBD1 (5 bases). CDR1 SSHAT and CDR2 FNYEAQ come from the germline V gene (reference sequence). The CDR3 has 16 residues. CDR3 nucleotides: TGTGCTAGCAGACGAGACAGTCACCTAGCCAAAAACATTCAGTACTTC. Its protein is CASRRDSHLAKNIQYF.

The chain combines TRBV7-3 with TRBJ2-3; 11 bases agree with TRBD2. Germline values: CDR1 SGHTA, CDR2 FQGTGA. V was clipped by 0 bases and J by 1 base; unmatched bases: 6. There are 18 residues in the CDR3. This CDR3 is CASSLTSGGAGGTDTQYF. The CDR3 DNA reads TGTGCCAGCAGCTTAACTAGCGGGGGGGCTGGGGGCACAGATACGCAGTATTTT.

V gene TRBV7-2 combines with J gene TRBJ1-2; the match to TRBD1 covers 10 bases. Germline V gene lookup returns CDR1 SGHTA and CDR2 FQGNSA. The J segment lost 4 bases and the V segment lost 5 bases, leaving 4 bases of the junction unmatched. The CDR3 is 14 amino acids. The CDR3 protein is CASSQDRGRYGYTF. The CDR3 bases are TGTGCCAGCAGCCAAGACAGGGGGCGCTATGGCTACACCTTC.

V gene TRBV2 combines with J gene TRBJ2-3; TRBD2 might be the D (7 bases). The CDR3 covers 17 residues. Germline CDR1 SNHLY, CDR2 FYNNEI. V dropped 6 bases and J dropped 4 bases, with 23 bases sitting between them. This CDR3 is CASRTVGGPSGSDTQYF. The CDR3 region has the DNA TGTGCCAGCAGAACCGTCGGGGGGCCCAGTGGATCAGATACGCAGTATTTT. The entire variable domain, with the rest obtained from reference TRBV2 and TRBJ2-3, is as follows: EPEVTQTPSHQVTQMGQEVILRCVPISNHLYFYWYRQILGQKVEFLVSFYNNEISEKSEIFDDQFSVERPDGSNFTLKIRSTKLEDSAMYFCASRTVGGPSGSDTQYFGPGTRLTVL.

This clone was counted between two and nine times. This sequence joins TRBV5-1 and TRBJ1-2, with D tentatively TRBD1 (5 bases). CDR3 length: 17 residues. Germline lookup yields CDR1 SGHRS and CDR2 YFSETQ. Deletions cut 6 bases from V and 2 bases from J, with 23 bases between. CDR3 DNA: TGCGCCAGCATCGAACCCTTTCGGGGGTCCACGAACTATGGCTACACCTTC. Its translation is CASIEPFRGSTNYGYTF.

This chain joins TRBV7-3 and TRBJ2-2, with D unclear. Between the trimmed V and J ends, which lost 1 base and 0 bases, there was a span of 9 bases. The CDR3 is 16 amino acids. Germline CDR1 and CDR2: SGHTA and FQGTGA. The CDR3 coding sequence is TGTGCCAGCAGCTTAAGATCCCCAGCGAACACCGGGGAGCTGTTTTTT. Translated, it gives CASSLRSPANTGELFF.

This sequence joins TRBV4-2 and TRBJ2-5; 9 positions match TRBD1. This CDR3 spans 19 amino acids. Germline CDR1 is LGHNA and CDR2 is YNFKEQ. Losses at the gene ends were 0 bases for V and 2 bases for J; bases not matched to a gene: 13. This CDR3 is CASSQDMGQGRVSQETQYF. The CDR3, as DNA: TGTGCCAGCAGCCAAGATATGGGACAGGGAAGGGTATCACAAGAGACCCAGTACTTC.

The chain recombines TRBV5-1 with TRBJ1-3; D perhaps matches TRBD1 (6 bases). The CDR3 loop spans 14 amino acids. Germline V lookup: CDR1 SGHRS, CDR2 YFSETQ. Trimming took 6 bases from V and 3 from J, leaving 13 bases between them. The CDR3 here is CASNPGDGGNTIYF. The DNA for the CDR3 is TGCGCCAGCAACCCAGGGGACGGTGGAAACACCATATATTTT.

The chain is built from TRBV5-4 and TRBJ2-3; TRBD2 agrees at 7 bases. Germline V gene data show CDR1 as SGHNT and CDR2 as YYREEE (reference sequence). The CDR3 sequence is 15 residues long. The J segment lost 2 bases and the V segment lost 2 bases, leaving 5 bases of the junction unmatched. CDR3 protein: CASSFREVFTDTQYF. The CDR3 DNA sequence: TGTGCCAGCAGCTTTCGGGAGGTTTTCACAGATACGCAGTATTTT.

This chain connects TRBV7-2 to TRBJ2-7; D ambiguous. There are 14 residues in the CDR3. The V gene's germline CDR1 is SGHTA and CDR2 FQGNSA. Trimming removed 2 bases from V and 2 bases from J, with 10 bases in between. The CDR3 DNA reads TGTGCCAGCAGCTTAACCGTTGGAGCCTACGAGCAGTACTTC. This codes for CASSLTVGAYEQYF. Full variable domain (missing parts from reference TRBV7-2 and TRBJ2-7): GAGVSQSPSNKVTEKGKDVELRCDPISGHTALYWYRQSLGQGLEFLIYFQGNSAPDKSGLPSDRFSAERTGGSVSTLTIQRTQQEDSAVYLCASSLTVGAYEQYFGPGTRLTVT.

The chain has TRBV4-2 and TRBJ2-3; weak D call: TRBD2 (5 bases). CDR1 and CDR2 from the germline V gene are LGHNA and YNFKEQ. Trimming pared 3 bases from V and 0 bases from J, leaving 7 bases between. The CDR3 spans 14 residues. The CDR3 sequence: CASSQSGSTDTQYF. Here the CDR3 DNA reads TGTGCCAGCAGCCAGAGCGGAAGCACAGATACGCAGTATTTT.

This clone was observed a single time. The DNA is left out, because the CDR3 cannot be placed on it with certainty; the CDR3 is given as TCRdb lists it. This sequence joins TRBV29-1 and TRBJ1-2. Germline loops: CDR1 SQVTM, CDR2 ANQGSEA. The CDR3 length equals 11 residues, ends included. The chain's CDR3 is CSVGFGSFRTF.

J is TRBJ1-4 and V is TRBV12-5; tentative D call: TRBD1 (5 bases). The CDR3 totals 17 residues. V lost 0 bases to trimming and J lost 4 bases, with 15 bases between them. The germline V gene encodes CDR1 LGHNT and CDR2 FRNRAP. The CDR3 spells CASGLVRTGYFNEKLFF. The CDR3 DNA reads TGTGCTAGTGGTTTGGTCAGAACAGGTTACTTTAATGAAAAACTGTTTTTT. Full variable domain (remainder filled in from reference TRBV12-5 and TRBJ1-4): DARVTQTPRHKVTEMGQEVTMRCQPILGHNTVFWYRQTMMQGLELLAYFRNRAPLDDSGMPKDRFSAEMPDATLATLKIQPSEPRDSAVYFCASGLVRTGYFNEKLFFGSGTQLSVL.

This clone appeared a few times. CDR3 in DNA: TGCGCCAGCCTGGGGAAGAGCGGGACAGGGTACGAAAAACTGTTTTTT. Protein sequence: CASLGKSGTGYEKLFF. This chain uses TRBV4-1 with TRBJ1-4; 9 nucleotides line up with TRBD1. Germline CDR1 and CDR2: MGHRA and YSYEKL. The V and J ends lost 8 bases and 8 bases, in that order; junction bases with no gene match: 15. The CDR3 runs to 16 residues.

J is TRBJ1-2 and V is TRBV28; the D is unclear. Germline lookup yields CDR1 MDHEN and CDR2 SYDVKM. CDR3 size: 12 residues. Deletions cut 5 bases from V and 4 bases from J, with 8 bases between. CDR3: CASSTAFYGYTF. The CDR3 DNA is TGTGCCAGCAGTACAGCTTTCTATGGCTACACCTTC.

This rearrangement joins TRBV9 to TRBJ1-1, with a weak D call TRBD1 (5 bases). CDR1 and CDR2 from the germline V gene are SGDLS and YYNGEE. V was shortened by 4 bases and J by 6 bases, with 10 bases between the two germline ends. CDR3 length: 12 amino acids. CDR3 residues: CASSRGAAEAFF. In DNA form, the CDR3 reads TGTGCCAGCAGCCGCGGGGCAGCTGAAGCTTTCTTT.

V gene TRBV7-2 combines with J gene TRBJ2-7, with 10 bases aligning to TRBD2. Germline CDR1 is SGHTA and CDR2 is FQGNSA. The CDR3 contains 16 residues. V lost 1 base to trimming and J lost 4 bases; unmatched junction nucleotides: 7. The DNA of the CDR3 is TGTGCCAGCAGCTTAGGGTTAGAAGCGGGGGGGTACGAGCAGTACTTC. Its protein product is CASSLGLEAGGYEQYF.

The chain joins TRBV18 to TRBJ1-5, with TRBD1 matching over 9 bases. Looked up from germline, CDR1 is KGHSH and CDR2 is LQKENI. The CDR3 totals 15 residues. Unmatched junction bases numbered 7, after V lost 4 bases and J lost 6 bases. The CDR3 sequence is CASSLTGGRFQPQHF. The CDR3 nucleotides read TGTGCCAGCTCACTAACAGGGGGCCGTTTTCAGCCCCAGCATTTT.